This TCR beta chain stems from a study of cytomegalovirus exposure and HLA in healthy donors. Study results and limitations: The only immune exposure information that was available was CMV serostatus. Earlier analysis looked at TCR beta V segments, and most were productive about 87% or about 30% of the time.

About this clone itself: Its antigen is currently unknown.

Likely unrecorded immune exposures existed in these nominally healthy donors. It was with 60 Vbeta and 13 Jbeta primers that the PCR ran. Method: immunoSEQ multiplex PCR; TCRdb's copy keeps in-frame clones and lacks some. The sample records some 240,000 clones, about 78% being singletons. The sample taken for sequencing was PBMCs. The receptor was isolated from a male donor in good health and CMV-seronegative.

In nucleotides, the CDR3 is TGTGCCAGCACCCCAACTGGGGGGACGGCTCAGGGCTACACCTTC. This sequence encodes CASTPTGGTAQGYTF. V usage is TRBV6-5 and J usage is TRBJ1-2; tentative D call: TRBD1 (5 bases). V gave up 7 bases and J gave up 8 bases, with 23 bases separating them. The CDR3 runs 15 residues. The germline gives CDR1 MNHEY, CDR2 SVGAGI.